These 2 T cell receptor beta chains came from one sample sequenced in a study of T cell clonality in common variable immunodeficiency. Profiling relied on immunoSEQ multiplex PCR, and the TCRdb table lists in-frame clones only, not all of them. The sample presents about 52,000 clones, none singletons. Sequenced input: peripheral blood mononuclear cells. These receptors were taken from a person aged 18 to 70 in good health.

This clone was detected ten times or more. A read error may produce the germline difference seen at one junction end. The CDR3 end is not reached by the read, which stops 3 residues before it; the germline J gene fills it in. The V and J genes are TRBV7-7 and TRBJ2-5; D is possibly TRBD2 (7 bases). Germline V gene sequence: CDR1 SSHAT, CDR2 FNYEAQ (reference sequence). This CDR3 comprises 14 residues. The CDR3 bases that were read are TGTGCTAGCAGCTTAGGGGGGGGGCAAGAGACC. Translation: CASSLGGGQET. The whole CDR3 region reads CASSLGGGQETQYF.

For this clone: The observed sequence ends 3 residues before the CDR3 terminus, with the missing tail filled in from the germline J gene. The chain joins TRBV11-2 to TRBJ2-3, with 9 positions matching TRBD1. The CDR3 extends over 13 amino acids. Germline V CDR1 and CDR2: SGHAT, FQNNGV. The CDR3 DNA, read in part, is TGTGCCAGCAGCATGGACAGGGGCGAGACG. It translates to CASSMDRGET. From start to end, the CDR3 is CASSMDRGETQYF.